Presented here are 12 T cell receptor beta chains from one specimen sequenced in a study of identical twins. TCRdb used MiXCR to reprocess the 5' RACE reads, holding one entry per CDR3 protein. Found here are approximately 620,000 distinct CDR3 sequences, 8.6% of them singletons; the top ten hold around 0.98%. The sample was also reused in another study, on yellow fever vaccine responses in identical twins.

The sequenced sample consisted of PBMCs. Every receptor here comes from a woman aged 18-29 years in good health.

This clonotype was observed a handful of times. The chain combines TRBV7-2 with TRBJ2-2; a weak D match, TRBD2 (5 bases). Germline V gives CDR1 SGHTA, CDR2 FQGNSA. V was cut by 1 base and J by 4 bases, with 10 bases left in between. The CDR3 sequence is 15 residues long. CDR3 DNA sequence: TGTGCCAGCAGCTTAGTGGCTAGCCCCACCGGGGAGCTGTTTTTT. Translating gives CASSLVASPTGELFF.

This clonotype was counted between two and nine times. The chain is built from TRBV29-1 and TRBJ1-2, with 10 bases that match TRBD1. This CDR3 is built from 11 residues. Germline V gene data show CDR1 as SQVTM and CDR2 as ANQGSEA. V lost 6 bases, J lost 6 bases, and 1 base stayed unmatched. The CDR3 sequence is CSVGTGDGYTF. CDR3 sequence (DNA): TGCAGCGTCGGGACAGGGGATGGCTACACCTTC.

The chain is built from TRBV29-1 and TRBJ2-2; 8 nucleotides align to TRBD1. This CDR3 contains 13 residues. Trimming at V came to 7 bases and at J to 1 base, leaving 2 bases not matched to a gene. Germline V gives CDR1 SQVTM, CDR2 ANQGSEA. The CDR3 loop reads CSAGQENTGELFF. The CDR3 DNA reads TGCAGCGCGGGACAGGAGAACACCGGGGAGCTGTTTTTT.

This clonotype was picked up many times. The rearrangement uses TRBV11-1 and TRBJ2-1; TRBD1 is a possible D gene (6 bases). Deletions cut 2 bases from V and 0 bases from J, with 26 bases between. Germline values: CDR1 SGHAT, CDR2 FQDESV (reference sequence). The CDR3 extends over 21 amino acids. CDR3 nucleotides: TGTGCCAGCAGCTTACGAGAGGTGTTGGGTATACAGGGTTACTCCTACAATGAGCAGTTCTTC. It is translated as CASSLREVLGIQGYSYNEQFF.

This clonotype was seen only a few times. The rearrangement joins TRBV6-5 to TRBJ1-2, with 8 bases identical to TRBD1. Per the germline V gene, CDR1 is MNHEY and CDR2 is SVGAGI. V gave up 3 bases and J gave up 4 bases; unmatched junction bases: 13. This CDR3 region has 17 residues. The CDR3 sequence is CASSYYPKIDRGYGYTF. The DNA for the CDR3 is TGTGCCAGCAGTTATTATCCCAAAATCGACAGGGGCTATGGCTACACCTTC.

The table lists this clonotype with many counts. V and J are TRBV29-1 and TRBJ2-1, with 8 bases lining up with TRBD2. V shed 5 bases, J shed 4 bases, and the junction held 4 bases outside the gene matches. The CDR3 is 13 residues long. Germline assignment: CDR1 SQVTM and CDR2 ANQGSEA. CDR3 bases: TGCAGCGTTAGACTAGCGTATTACAATGAGCAGTTCTTC. As protein: CSVRLAYYNEQFF.

This clonotype was counted many times. The V and J genes are TRBV20-1 and TRBJ2-1, with D possibly matching TRBD1 (5 bases). CDR1 DFQATT and CDR2 SNEGSKA come from the germline V gene (reference sequence). This CDR3 comprises 17 residues. Trimming shortened V by 0 bases and J by 10 bases, and 25 bases separated the two germline ends. CDR3 sequence (DNA): TGCAGTGCTAGAGATCGGAAGGGGTCCGAATTTTCGGTAGAGCAGTTCTTC. It yields the protein CSARDRKGSEFSVEQFF.

This clonotype was seen ten or more times. The chain employs TRBV29-1 and TRBJ2-1, with D tentatively TRBD2 (6 bases). Germline loops: CDR1 SQVTM, CDR2 ANQGSEA. V was shortened by 6 bases and J by 0 bases, with 15 bases between the two germline ends. The CDR3 covers 15 residues. CDR3 in amino acids: CSVGLALSSYNEQFF. For the CDR3, the DNA is TGCAGCGTGGGGCTAGCGTTAAGCTCCTACAATGAGCAGTTCTTC.

This clonotype occurred a few times. The rearrangement links TRBV11-2 to TRBJ2-1, with a possible D match to TRBD1 (5 bases). V lost 4 bases and J lost 3, with 16 bases in between. This CDR3 comprises 16 residues. Germline V gives CDR1 SGHAT, CDR2 FQNNGV. In nucleotides, the CDR3 is TGTGCCAGCAGCTGGCCCAGGCAGGGTGTCTACAATGAGCAGTTCTTC. This translates into CASSWPRQGVYNEQFF.

For the CDR3, the DNA is TGTGCCAGCAGCTTGTTCAGGGGACCAGATACGCAGTATTTT. Its translation is CASSLFRGPDTQYF. The chain uses TRBV11-1 and TRBJ2-3; D is perhaps TRBD1 (6 bases). The V and J ends lost 3 bases and 4 bases respectively, with 11 bases between them. This CDR3 has 14 amino acids. CDR1 and CDR2 (germline): SGHAT, FQDESV (reference sequence).

This clonotype was seen a handful of times. CDR3 sequence (DNA): TGTGCCAGCAGTCAGGTAGGCAGGGTCTCGAATCAGCCCCAGCATTTT. Translated, it gives CASSQVGRVSNQPQHF. The genes are TRBV28 and TRBJ1-5; tentative D call: TRBD1 (5 bases). Germline V gene sequence: CDR1 MDHEN, CDR2 SYDVKM. The V end was cut by 5 bases, the J end by 4 bases, with 18 bases between. CDR3 length: 16 residues.

The V call is TRBV5-1, the J call TRBJ1-2; TRBD1 agrees at 10 bases. V gave up 4 bases and J gave up 4 bases; unmatched junction bases: 7. CDR3 length: 15 residues. Germline CDR1 is SGHRS and CDR2 is YFSETQ. The CDR3 here is CASSPERTGGYGYTF. The CDR3 DNA follows: TGCGCCAGCAGCCCTGAGAGGACAGGGGGCTATGGCTACACCTTC.